Below are 20 T cell receptor beta chains sequenced from a single sample in a study of shared clonotypes between healthy human individuals. Libraries were prepared by immunoSEQ multiplex PCR; TCRdb keeps only in-frame clonotypes and omits some of them. The repertoire holds 2 million to 2.5 million clones, with 85% to 95% as singletons. Naive CD8 cells comprised CD45RO-negative, CCR7-positively selected cells, excluding terminally differentiated effector memory CD45RA+ cells. Sequencing input: naive CD8+ T cells sorted from blood. These receptors were collected from a man in his late teens or twenties in good health.

The rearrangement links TRBV2 to TRBJ2-7, with 9 bases fitting TRBD1. With V trimmed by 7 bases and J by 3 bases, 10 bases remained unmatched. Germline CDR1 and CDR2: SNHLY and FYNNEI. The CDR3 is made up of 15 amino acids. The CDR3 sequence: CASTVGQGQSYEQYF. As DNA, the CDR3 is TGTGCCAGCACCGTGGGACAGGGACAAAGCTACGAGCAGTACTTC.

The chain is built from TRBV15 and TRBJ2-7; D perhaps matches TRBD2 (6 bases). The CDR3 is made up of 14 amino acids. The V and J ends lost 3 bases and 3 bases respectively, with 12 bases between them. From germline, CDR1 is LNHNV and CDR2 YYDKDF (reference sequence). CDR3 amino acids: CATSSLQTSYEQYF. CDR3 in DNA: TGTGCCACCAGCAGCCTTCAGACTAGCTACGAGCAGTACTTC.

Comment on this clone: This same CDR3 is encoded by further DNA sequences in the sample. This sequence joins TRBV4-1 and TRBJ2-7, with 9 bases fitting TRBD2. Germline trimming cut 1 base from V and 0 bases from J; bases unmatched to any gene: 1. The CDR3 consists of 15 residues. CDR1 and CDR2 from the germline V gene are MGHRA and YSYEKL. The CDR3 loop reads CASSQVGLASYEQYF. The DNA of the CDR3 is TGCGCCAGCAGCCAAGTGGGACTAGCCTCCTACGAGCAGTACTTC.

This chain connects TRBV5-4 to TRBJ1-2, with TRBD1 as a possible D gene (5 bases). Trimming removed 1 base from V and 5 bases from J, with 12 bases in between. The CDR3 sequence is 14 residues long. The germline CDR1 and CDR2 sequences are SGHNT and YYREEE (reference sequence). CDR3 nucleotides: TGTGCCAGCAGCTTGAGCGGACAATATTATGGCTACACCTTC. As protein: CASSLSGQYYGYTF.

The genes are TRBV4-3 and TRBJ2-1; 7 bases are shared with TRBD2. The CDR3 is 15 residues long. Germline-derived CDR1 and CDR2 are LGHNA and YSLEER. V gave up 4 bases and J gave up 2 bases; unmatched junction bases: 5. The CDR3, as DNA: TGCGCCAGCAGCCCCCAGCTAGCGGCCTACAATGAGCAGTTCTTC. Translating gives CASSPQLAAYNEQFF.

The chain is built from TRBV28 and TRBJ1-3, with a possible D match to TRBD1 (5 bases). The length of the CDR3 is 16 residues. CDR1 and CDR2 from the germline V gene are MDHEN and SYDVKM. Trimming removed 5 bases from V and 0 bases from J, with 14 bases in between. This chain's CDR3 is CASSPRQLYSGNTIYF. Written as DNA, the CDR3 is TGTGCCAGCAGTCCCCGACAGCTTTACTCTGGAAACACCATATATTTT.

The chain employs TRBV5-1 and TRBJ1-3; D ambiguous. The J call may be incorrect, as the DNA end agrees better with TRBJ2-2. CDR1 SGHRS and CDR2 YFSETQ come from the germline V gene. The length of the CDR3 is 18 residues. Here the CDR3 DNA reads TGCGCCAGCAGCATTACACACGAGAGATATCGTGGCACCGGGGAGCTGTTTTTT. It specifies CASSITHERYRGTGELFF.

About this clone: The same CDR3 arises from other DNA sequences in this sample as well. The chain couples TRBV18 to TRBJ1-1; no definite D call. The CDR3 has 12 amino acids. Trimming removed 5 bases at V and 3 bases at J, with 7 bases between. Per germline, CDR1 KGHSH and CDR2 LQKENI. CDR3 sequence (DNA): TGTGCCAGCTCAAGCGGGGACACTGAAGCTTTCTTT. This sequence encodes CASSSGDTEAFF.

This clone was seen just once. The rearrangement uses TRBV6-1 and TRBJ2-5, with TRBD2 matching over 11 bases. Germline V CDR1 and CDR2: MNHNS, SASEGT. With V trimmed by 4 bases and J by 0 bases, 4 bases remained unmatched. The CDR3 totals 16 residues. The DNA of the CDR3 is TGTGCCAGCAGTGTAGCGGGGGGGATGTACCAAGAGACCCAGTACTTC. This codes for CASSVAGGMYQETQYF.

The chain uses TRBV5-8 and TRBJ2-7; weak D call: TRBD1 (6 bases). Germline CDR1 SGHTS, CDR2 YDEGEE. The CDR3 contains 13 residues. Trimming took off 4 bases at V and 5 bases at J, with 13 bases between the two ends. In nucleotides, the CDR3 is TGTGCCAGCAGCCCTTATACAGGGCACGAGCAGTACTTC. Protein sequence: CASSPYTGHEQYF.

The chain uses TRBV6-5 and TRBJ1-1, with D possibly TRBD1 on 5 matching bases. With 2 bases removed from V and 0 bases from J, the gap between germline ends came to 13 bases. CDR1 MNHEY and CDR2 SVGAGI come from the germline V gene. The length of the CDR3 is 16 residues. This CDR3 is CASSYGAGYMNTEAFF. For the CDR3, the DNA is TGTGCCAGCAGTTACGGGGCCGGGTATATGAACACTGAAGCTTTCTTT.

The rearrangement links TRBV9 to TRBJ2-3, with TRBD2 matching over 11 bases. This CDR3 contains 18 residues. The trim removed 0 bases at V and 2 bases at J, leaving 8 bases unmatched. Germline CDR1 and CDR2: SGDLS and YYNGEE. CDR3 sequence: CASSVGYRLAGSTDTQYF. The CDR3 region has the DNA TGTGCCAGCAGCGTAGGGTATCGACTAGCGGGATCCACAGATACGCAGTATTTT.

The genes are TRBV9 and TRBJ2-5; 12 positions agree with TRBD2. V lost 7 bases, J lost 5 bases, and 9 bases stayed unmatched. Per germline, CDR1 SGDLS and CDR2 YYNGEE. CDR3 length: 15 residues. CDR3 nucleotide sequence: TGTGCCAGCGGCCCTAGCGGGAGGGCCGGGGAGACCCAGTACTTC. It codes for CASGPSGRAGETQYF.

The chain employs TRBV4-1 and TRBJ1-1, with 10 bases fitting TRBD1. Germline values: CDR1 MGHRA, CDR2 YSYEKL. V gave up 4 bases and J gave up 11 bases; unmatched junction bases: 10. The CDR3 spans 14 residues. The CDR3 sequence: CASSRTGGIMRAFF. CDR3 in DNA: TGCGCCAGCAGCCGGACAGGGGGGATCATGCGGGCTTTCTTT.

The rearrangement uses TRBV27 and TRBJ2-1; D gene ambiguous. The V end lost 5 bases, the J end lost 4 bases, and 15 bases lay between the germline ends. The CDR3 is 15 residues long. The germline V gene encodes CDR1 MNHEY and CDR2 SMNVEV (reference sequence). The chain's CDR3 is CASSPQASRYNEQFF. The CDR3 DNA reads TGTGCCAGCAGTCCCCAGGCCTCTAGATACAATGAGCAGTTCTTC.

The rearrangement links TRBV4-1 to TRBJ2-7, with D tentatively TRBD1 or TRBD2 (6 bases each). V was pared by 1 base and J by 2 bases, with 15 bases between. Germline CDR1 reads MGHRA; CDR2 reads YSYEKL. The CDR3 length is 16 residues. The CDR3 loop reads CASSQGGADFPYEQYF. The CDR3 coding sequence is TGCGCCAGCAGCCAAGGGGGGGCGGATTTTCCCTACGAGCAGTACTTC.

The chain joins TRBV10-1 to TRBJ1-4; TRBD1 might be the D (6 bases). CDR1 and CDR2 from the germline V gene are WNHNN and SYGVQD (reference sequence). The CDR3 length is 14 residues. The DNA for the CDR3 is TGCGCTACGAGGTGGGGGGGGCTTAATGAAAAACTGTTTTTT. It specifies CATRWGGLNEKLFF.

J is TRBJ2-7 and V is TRBV7-9; no reliable D call. Germline CDR1 reads SEHNR; CDR2 reads FQNEAQ (reference sequence). The CDR3 is 18 residues long. V lost 0 bases and J lost 0, with 18 bases in between. This CDR3 reads CASSLARSGNKPSYEQYF. CDR3 in DNA: TGTGCCAGCAGCTTAGCGAGATCAGGAAACAAACCCTCCTACGAGCAGTACTTC.

With regard to this clone: The same CDR3 can be traced to other DNA sequences in this sample. CDR3 region: CASSFGPGELFF. CDR3 in DNA: TGTGCCAGCAGCTTCGGTCCGGGGGAGCTGTTTTTT. J is TRBJ2-2 and V is TRBV5-4; no clear D. The CDR3 is made up of 12 amino acids. Germline CDR1 is SGHNT and CDR2 is YYREEE (reference sequence). V lost 2 bases and J 8 bases, leaving 7 bases between the germline ends.

The chain is built from TRBV10-2 and TRBJ2-7, with a tentative D call TRBD1 (5 bases). Germline CDR1 WSHSY, CDR2 SAAADI. The V end was cut by 6 bases, the J end by 3 bases, with 12 bases between. This CDR3 region has 13 residues. This CDR3 is CASSLTTVYEQYF. In DNA, the CDR3 is TGCGCCAGCAGCCTGACGACAGTCTACGAGCAGTACTTC.